This T cell receptor beta chain came from a study of cytomegalovirus exposure and HLA in healthy donors. Study-level results: Overall, roughly 170 TCR beta chains were annotated as cytomegalovirus-associated.

Produced via immunoSEQ multiplex PCR; TCRdb's table is partial and in-frame only. The sample has 150,000 to 200,000 clones; around 92% are singletons. CDR1 and CDR2 from the germline V gene are MNHEY and SVGAGI. This CDR3 region has 14 residues. V was cut by 5 bases and J by 6 bases, with 13 bases left in between. On this clone itself: Its antigen remains unidentified.

The source material was PBMCs. The source is a man younger than 30 in good health and CMV-seropositive. The chain is built from TRBV6-5 and TRBJ2-2, with a possible D match to TRBD1 (5 bases). CDR3 sequence (DNA): TGTGCCAGCAGTAAACAGGTTTCTTCCGGGGAGCTGTTTTTT. Its translation: CASSKQVSSGELFF.